This T cell receptor (beta chain) was identified during a study of blood T cell repertoires in COVID-19. Methods used by the authors: Reference gene primer amplification yielded estimated nucleated cell counts. The repertoire was sequenced with immunoSEQ multiplex PCR; TCRdb's copy has only in-frame clones and lacks some. The V and J calls and clone size are taken from that table; D and trimming were inferred from the DNA. The data show roughly 60,000 clones, with 65% to 90% seen just once and about 1.2% held by the top ten. CDR3 length: 15 amino acids. V trimming: 7 bases; J trimming: 5 bases; junction bases outside the gene matches: 12. Germline values: CDR1 MNHNY, CDR2 SVGAGI (reference sequence).

The sequenced sample was peripheral blood. This receptor was identified in a man aged 35 to 55 with acute or convalescent COVID-19. The chain recombines TRBV6-6 with TRBJ1-2, with TRBD1 matching 8 bases. The CDR3 region has the DNA TGTGCCAGCACGGACAGGGCAAATAGGGGTTATGGCTACACCTTC. It is translated as CASTDRANRGYGYTF.